The next 9 T cell receptor beta chains were all read from a single sample in a study of blood T cell repertoires in COVID-19. Produced via immunoSEQ multiplex PCR; TCRdb's table is partial and in-frame only. Of around 200,000 clones in the sample, about 88% were seen once. Sequenced: peripheral blood. Receptor source: a woman older than 75 in a cohort sampled during active or convalescent COVID-19.

The chain recombines TRBV28 with TRBJ2-7, with 7 bases fitting TRBD1. J gave up 3 bases and V 6 bases, and 5 bases lay outside the gene matches. Germline V lookup: CDR1 MDHEN, CDR2 SYDVKM. This CDR3 spans 13 amino acids. The CDR3 coding sequence is TGTGCCAGCAGGGCTGGACAGGACTACGAGCAGTACTTC. As protein: CASRAGQDYEQYF.

The J gene is TRBJ2-3, the V gene TRBV5-1; 10 positions match TRBD2. V lost 1 base, J lost 5 bases, and 7 bases stayed unmatched. The CDR3 loop spans 16 amino acids. Germline CDR1 is SGHRS and CDR2 is YFSETQ. Here the CDR3 DNA reads TGCGCCAGCAGCTTGTTTCCTAGCGGGAGCCAAGATACGCAGTATTTT. It codes for CASSLFPSGSQDTQYF. The full variable domain, its missing parts supplied by reference TRBV5-1 and TRBJ2-3, is KAGVTQTPRYLIKTRGQQVTLSCSPISGHRSVSWYQQTPGQGLQFLFEYFSETQRNKGNFPGRFSGRQFSNSRSEMNVSTLELGDSALYLCASSLFPSGSQDTQYFGPGTRLTVL.

This chain's CDR3 is CAWSGDRGPYGYTF. The CDR3 nucleotides are TGTGCCTGGAGTGGCGACAGGGGGCCCTATGGCTACACCTTC. This chain uses TRBV30 with TRBJ1-2; 10 bases are shared with TRBD1. The V and J ends lost 1 base and 4 bases, in that order; junction bases with no gene match: 3. Per the germline V gene, CDR1 is GTSNPN and CDR2 is SVGIG (reference sequence). The CDR3 consists of 14 residues.

This chain uses TRBV11-3 with TRBJ1-4, with D unresolved. From germline, CDR1 is SGHNT and CDR2 YENEEA. Trimming left V 4 bases short and J 6 bases short, with 12 bases between. The CDR3 length is 14 residues. The CDR3 protein is CASSSPGEHEKLFF. The CDR3 DNA sequence: TGTGCCAGCAGCTCTCCCGGAGAACATGAAAAACTGTTTTTT.

The count of this clone is one. The chain couples TRBV9 to TRBJ1-2; D is possibly TRBD1 (6 bases). The length of the CDR3 is 15 residues. Germline CDR1 reads SGDLS; CDR2 reads YYNGEE. Between the trimmed V and J ends, which lost 0 bases and 4 bases, there was a span of 13 bases. The CDR3 sequence is CASSVAPTGSYGYTF. The CDR3 DNA sequence: TGTGCCAGCAGCGTAGCCCCGACAGGTTCCTATGGCTACACCTTC.

The rearrangement uses TRBV5-1 and TRBJ1-6; TRBD1 agrees at 8 bases. CDR1 is SGHRS and CDR2 is YFSETQ in the germline V gene. The J segment lost 8 bases and the V segment lost 0 bases, leaving 16 bases of the junction unmatched. The length of the CDR3 is 19 residues. The CDR3 DNA reads TGCGCCAGCAGCTTGGCCAGGTGGTCGAGGACAGGGTCGGATTCACCCCTCCACTTT. Protein sequence: CASSLARWSRTGSDSPLHF.

This sequence joins TRBV5-4 and TRBJ2-3; D unclear. V shed 7 bases and J shed 1 base, with 7 bases lying between them. The CDR3 totals 12 residues. Germline V gives CDR1 SGHNT, CDR2 YYREEE (reference sequence). The CDR3 region has the DNA TGTGCCAGCGGCCCGCGCACAGATACGCAGTATTTT. Residues: CASGPRTDTQYF.

This chain joins TRBV18 and TRBJ2-7, with 8 bases aligning to TRBD1. The germline gives CDR1 KGHSH, CDR2 LQKENI. The J segment lost 3 bases and the V segment lost 3 bases, leaving 1 base of the junction unmatched. The CDR3 runs 13 residues. The CDR3 coding sequence is TGTGCCAGCTCACCGGGGACAGGCTACGAGCAGTACGTC. Translation gives CASSPGTGYEQYV.

The gene calls are TRBV10-3 and TRBJ2-1, with 10 bases identical to TRBD2. The germline CDR1 and CDR2 sequences are ENHRY and SYGVKD. V trimming: 10 bases; J trimming: 8 bases; junction bases outside the gene matches: 14. CDR3 length: 15 residues. This CDR3 is CATRGTGTSAYEQFF. The CDR3, as DNA: TGTGCCACCCGCGGCACCGGGACTAGCGCATATGAGCAGTTCTTC.